Presented here are 10 T cell receptor beta chains from one specimen sequenced in a study of blood T cells in healthy people across ages. Combining a sample-barcoded 5' primer with a J-beta primer mix, a second PCR ran for about 7 to 11 cycles. TCRdb redid the calling of the 5' RACE reads with MiXCR, one entry per CDR3 protein. The top ten clones hold about 19% of a sample with more than 1 million distinct CDR3 sequences, roughly 45% of them seen once. The sample taken for sequencing was blood. These receptors were taken from a woman aged 60 to 75 in good health.

This chain links TRBV10-3 with TRBJ2-5, with 12 bases fitting TRBD2. The DNA end favors TRBJ2-7, so the J call may be wrong. The CDR3 runs to 14 residues. The V gene's germline CDR1 is ENHRY and CDR2 SYGVKD. CDR3: CAISVRLAGDEQYF. As DNA, the CDR3 is TGTGCCATCAGTGTGCGACTAGCGGGAGACGAGCAGTACTTC.

A remark on this clonotype: Germline and junction disagree at one end, which may indicate a read error. The chain combines TRBV12-3 or TRBV12-4 with TRBJ2-3; D may be TRBD2 (5 bases). This CDR3 is built from 13 residues. CDR3 amino acids: CASKGLSTDAQYF. CDR3 coding DNA: TGTGCCAGCAAAGGACTGAGCACAGATGCGCAGTATTTT.

The chain is built from TRBV29-1 and TRBJ2-7; D not certain. Germline values: CDR1 SQVTM, CDR2 ANQGSEA. V dropped 6 bases and J dropped 6 bases, with 15 bases sitting between them. The CDR3 loop spans 12 amino acids. CDR3 amino acids: CSVSASLVEQYF. Here the CDR3 DNA reads TGCAGCGTCTCGGCCTCTCTGGTCGAGCAGTACTTC.

The rearrangement uses TRBV9 and TRBJ2-3; 9 nucleotides agree with TRBD2. CDR1 and CDR2 (germline): SGDLS, YYNGEE. This CDR3 has 16 residues. V dropped 1 base and J dropped 1; count of bases not matched to a gene: 4. This CDR3 reads CASSVRSGSGTDTQYF. CDR3 nucleotides: TGTGCCAGCAGCGTACGTAGCGGGAGTGGCACAGATACGCAGTATTTT. The full variable domain, completed using reference TRBV9 and TRBJ2-3, is DSGVTQTPKHLITATGQRVTLRCSPRSGDLSVYWYQQSLDQGLQFLIQYYNGEERAKGNILERFSAQQFPDLHSELNLSSLELGDSALYFCASSVRSGSGTDTQYFGPGTRLTVL.

This clonotype is a singleton in its sample. The J gene is TRBJ2-5, the V gene TRBV7-8, with D perhaps matching TRBD1 (6 bases). The J call may be incorrect, as the DNA end agrees better with TRBJ2-7. Germline-derived CDR1 and CDR2 are SGHVS and FQNEAQ. The CDR3 runs 13 residues. In DNA, the CDR3 is TGTGCCAGCAGCTGGAAGGGGGACCTCGAGCAGTACTTC. Its protein is CASSWKGDLEQYF.

The V and J genes are TRBV5-1 and TRBJ2-3; unclear D gene. Trimming left V 3 bases short and J 2 bases short, with 10 bases between. From germline, CDR1 is SGHRS and CDR2 YFSETQ. CDR3 size: 14 residues. CDR3 residues: CASSSGSITDTQYF. The CDR3 DNA is TGCGCCAGCAGCTCCGGGTCCATCACAGATACGCAGTATTTT.

To note about this clonotype: One junction end does not reproduce the germline sequence, and a read error may be involved. The V and J genes are TRBV6-5 and TRBJ2-1; TRBD2 matches 14 bases. Germline CDR1 MNHEY, CDR2 SVGAGI. The CDR3 has 17 amino acids. The CDR3 here is CASSFGTSGSHYNEQLF. In DNA, the CDR3 is TGTGCCAGCAGTTTCGGGACTAGCGGGAGCCATTACAATGAGCAGTTGTTC.

This clonotype was picked up a small number of times. The chain links TRBV12-3 or TRBV12-4 to TRBJ2-1, with 8 bases lining up with TRBD2. The trim removed 5 bases at V and 8 bases at J, leaving 11 bases unmatched. CDR3 length: 15 amino acids. This chain's CDR3 is CASSPRTSTGDEQFF. DNA for the CDR3: TGTGCCAGCAGTCCGAGGACTAGCACCGGGGATGAGCAGTTCTTC.

This clonotype was recorded a few times. The V and J genes are TRBV10-3 and TRBJ2-1; 9 bases align to TRBD2. This CDR3 contains 18 residues. From germline, CDR1 is ENHRY and CDR2 SYGVKD. V trimming: 7 bases; J trimming: 3 bases; junction bases outside the gene matches: 16. This chain's CDR3 is CAIKGPLGGRANYNEQFF. For the CDR3, the DNA is TGTGCCATCAAGGGCCCATTGGGCGGGAGGGCCAACTACAATGAGCAGTTCTTC.

The chain is built from TRBV2 and TRBJ2-5; D might be TRBD1 (6 bases). Trimming pared 0 bases from V and 1 base from J, leaving 9 bases between. Germline CDR1 and CDR2: SNHLY and FYNNEI. This CDR3 region has 15 residues. The CDR3 DNA reads TGTGCCAGCAGTGAAGCGCGGACAGCCCAAGAGACCCAGTACTTC. Its protein product is CASSEARTAQETQYF.